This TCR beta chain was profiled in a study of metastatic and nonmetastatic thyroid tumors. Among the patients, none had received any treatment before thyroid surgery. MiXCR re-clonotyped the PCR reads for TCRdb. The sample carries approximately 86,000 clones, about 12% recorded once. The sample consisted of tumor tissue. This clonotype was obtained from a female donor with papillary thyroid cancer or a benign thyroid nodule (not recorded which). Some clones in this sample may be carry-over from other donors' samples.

DNA for the CDR3: TGTGCCAGCTCACCATTTGGACGGAGCGATGGCTACACCTTC. It specifies CASSPFGRSDGYTF. The V call is TRBV18, the J call TRBJ1-2; D gene uncertain. V was shortened by 2 bases and J by 6 bases, with 13 bases between the two germline ends. Germline loops: CDR1 KGHSH, CDR2 LQKENI. The CDR3 is 14 residues long.